One and the same sample provided the 8 T cell receptor beta chains below, sequenced in a study of siplizumab effects on memory and regulatory T cells. Libraries were prepared by immunoSEQ multiplex PCR; TCRdb keeps only in-frame clonotypes and omits some of them. The table includes 70,000 to 100,000 clones, approximately 94% detected once. Sequencing used CD8+ T cells sorted from blood. These receptors all come from a human donor in good health.

For the CDR3, the DNA is TGTGCCAGCAGCCCACCCCTAGCGGGGACCCCAATCCACCTCGAGCAGTACTTC. It yields the protein CASSPPLAGTPIHLEQYF. The chain has TRBV7-9 and TRBJ2-7; 9 bases are shared with TRBD2. Germline V lookup: CDR1 SEHNR, CDR2 FQNEAQ (reference sequence). The CDR3 is 18 amino acids. The J segment lost 6 bases and the V segment lost 5 bases, leaving 20 bases of the junction unmatched.

This clone occurred once. This chain links TRBV6-1 with TRBJ1-2, with D possibly matching TRBD1 (6 bases). The CDR3 is 14 amino acids. Germline V gene sequence: CDR1 MNHNS, CDR2 SASEGT. V shed 6 bases and J shed 6 bases, with 17 bases lying between them. CDR3 residues: CASRSPEGVNGYTF. For the CDR3, the DNA is TGTGCCAGCAGATCACCCGAGGGGGTGAATGGCTACACCTTC.

As to this clone: The sample holds other DNA sequences that translate to the same CDR3. V is TRBV10-2 and J is TRBJ1-2; D remains unclear. The CDR3 covers 14 residues. Trimming took 0 bases from V and 0 from J, leaving 5 bases between them. The germline V gene encodes CDR1 WSHSY and CDR2 SAAADI. The CDR3 is CASSESGTNYGYTF. CDR3 DNA sequence: TGCGCCAGCAGTGAGTCGGGAACTAACTATGGCTACACCTTC.

CDR3 protein: CASSSPGQTYEQYF. CDR3 bases: TGTGCCAGCAGTTCACCGGGACAGACCTACGAGCAGTACTTC. The rearrangement links TRBV27 to TRBJ2-7; 7 bases are a match to TRBD1. This CDR3 spans 14 amino acids. Germline V gene sequence: CDR1 MNHEY, CDR2 SMNVEV (reference sequence). V shed 4 bases and J 2 bases; nucleotides not matched to a gene: 5.

V is TRBV15 and J is TRBJ2-7; D is unclear. CDR1 and CDR2 from the germline V gene are LNHNV and YYDKDF (reference sequence). The CDR3 covers 12 residues. V was clipped by 5 bases and J by 6 bases, with 11 bases between them. CDR3 bases: TGTGCCACCAGCCAGGACCCTCCCGAGCAGTACTTC. Its translation: CATSQDPPEQYF.

The gene calls are TRBV29-1 and TRBJ2-7; tentative D call: TRBD2 (6 bases). V was pared by 6 bases and J by 5 bases, with 17 bases between. There are 13 residues in the CDR3. Germline-derived CDR1 and CDR2 are SQVTM and ANQGSEA. The CDR3 spells CSVWSGGGDEQYF. CDR3 in DNA: TGCAGCGTCTGGTCGGGCGGCGGGGACGAGCAGTACTTC.

V is TRBV7-9 and J is TRBJ2-7; perhaps D is TRBD1 or TRBD2 (5 bases each). This CDR3 spans 13 amino acids. The V gene's germline CDR1 is SEHNR and CDR2 FQNEAQ (reference sequence). Trimming shortened V by 5 bases and J by 6 bases, and 14 bases separated the two germline ends. The CDR3 region has the DNA TGTGCCAGCAGCGCCGGTTTTGGGGGCGAGCAGTACTTC. Protein sequence: CASSAGFGGEQYF.

The V gene is TRBV6-1, the J gene TRBJ1-5; 7 nucleotides line up with TRBD1. This CDR3 is built from 15 residues. Per germline, CDR1 MNHNS and CDR2 SASEGT. Trimming at V came to 2 bases and at J to 7 bases, leaving 8 bases not matched to a gene. In nucleotides, the CDR3 is TGTGCCAGCAGTGAAACGACAGGGAAGGAACAGCCCCAGCATTTT. Translated: CASSETTGKEQPQHF.